The 23 T cell receptor beta chains presented below share a single source sample, sequenced in a study of cytomegalovirus exposure and HLA in healthy donors. In the PCR, 60 Vbeta and 13 Jbeta primers were used. Sequencing used immunoSEQ multiplex PCR; TCRdb keeps in-frame clones, though not all of them. The table records approximately 100,000 clones, 74% of them present only once. The sample taken for sequencing was PBMCs. Receptor source: a human donor in good health.

This rearrangement joins TRBV7-9 to TRBJ1-3; 7 bases fit TRBD1. V lost 4 bases and J lost 6; bases outside the gene matches: 6. Per the germline V gene, CDR1 is SEHNR and CDR2 is FQNEAQ (reference sequence). This CDR3 is built from 14 residues. This CDR3 reads CASSSTGRLNTIYF. CDR3 coding DNA: TGTGCCAGCAGCTCGACAGGGAGGCTAAACACCATATATTTT.

CDR3 protein: CASSIGVTFGYTF. The CDR3 nucleotides are TGTGCCAGTAGTATCGGGGTCACATTTGGCTACACCTTC. This sequence joins TRBV19 and TRBJ1-2; D is undetermined. V gave up 3 bases and J gave up 7 bases, with 12 bases separating them. Germline assignment: CDR1 LNHDA and CDR2 SQIVND (reference sequence). This CDR3 is 13 amino acids long.

This chain connects TRBV9 to TRBJ2-1; 9 bases map to TRBD2. The CDR3 is 16 amino acids. Germline CDR1 is SGDLS and CDR2 is YYNGEE. Trimming at V came to 0 bases and at J to 5 bases, leaving 6 bases not matched to a gene. CDR3 nucleotides: TGTGCCAGCAGCGTAGCAGTGGCGGGGGGGGACAATGAGCAGTTCTTC. Residues: CASSVAVAGGDNEQFF.

V usage is TRBV6-5 and J usage is TRBJ2-5, with 12 bases identical to TRBD2. Germline V gives CDR1 MNHEY, CDR2 SVGAGI. J was trimmed by 6 bases and V by 7 bases; bases with no gene match: 9. The CDR3 runs to 15 residues. The CDR3 protein is CASTRTSGIEKTQYF. The CDR3 DNA is TGTGCCAGCACACGGACTAGCGGGATTGAAAAGACCCAGTACTTC.

This clone was seen only a few times. This sequence joins TRBV10-1 and TRBJ2-7; 7 bases align to TRBD2. The V gene end was trimmed by 4 bases and the J gene end by 7 bases; junction bases not matched to a gene: 7. The V gene's germline CDR1 is WNHNN and CDR2 SYGVQD (reference sequence). This CDR3 spans 13 amino acids. In nucleotides, the CDR3 is TGCGCCAGCAGTGTAAAGAGGGAGGGAGAGCAGTACTTC. This translates into CASSVKREGEQYF.

The chain recombines TRBV15 with TRBJ1-4, with TRBD1 matching 7 bases. This CDR3 region has 15 residues. Germline CDR1 LNHNV, CDR2 YYDKDF (reference sequence). Losses at the gene ends were 6 bases for V and 4 bases for J; bases not matched to a gene: 8. The CDR3 sequence: CATRDPDRFNEKLFF. CDR3 DNA: TGTGCCACCAGAGATCCGGACAGGTTTAATGAAAAACTGTTTTTT.

The chain is built from TRBV5-6 and TRBJ2-3; TRBD2 aligns across 13 bases. V gave up 2 bases and J gave up 1 base; unmatched junction bases: 10. The CDR3 is 19 amino acids. Germline-derived CDR1 and CDR2 are SGHDT and YYEEEE. This CDR3 is CASSFSVLAGGYGTDTQYF. CDR3 coding DNA: TGTGCCAGCAGCTTTTCAGTACTAGCGGGGGGGTATGGCACAGATACGCAGTATTTT.

The J gene is TRBJ1-4, the V gene TRBV11-2, with D maybe TRBD1 (5 bases). CDR3 length: 13 residues. Trimming took 3 bases from V and 7 from J, leaving 9 bases between them. Germline V gene data show CDR1 as SGHAT and CDR2 as FQNNGV. CDR3 region: CASSFQGFEKLFF. The CDR3 coding sequence is TGTGCCAGCAGCTTTCAGGGCTTTGAAAAACTGTTTTTT.

The chain is built from TRBV19 and TRBJ1-3, with a possible D match to TRBD1 (5 bases). Germline V gene lookup returns CDR1 LNHDA and CDR2 SQIVND (reference sequence). The CDR3 runs 15 residues. Trimming cost V 6 bases and J 1 base, with 13 bases left between them. CDR3 sequence: CASRLQGDSGNTIYF. CDR3 DNA sequence: TGTGCCAGTAGGCTCCAAGGGGATTCTGGAAACACCATATATTTT.

The rearrangement links TRBV7-2 to TRBJ1-2; 7 bases align to TRBD1. This CDR3 contains 14 residues. Per germline, CDR1 SGHTA and CDR2 FQGNSA. Trimming took 1 base from V and 5 from J; bases not matched to a gene: 4. CDR3 in amino acids: CASSLDGQEYGYTF. CDR3 in DNA: TGTGCCAGCAGCTTAGACGGACAGGAGTATGGCTACACCTTC.

J is TRBJ1-3 and V is TRBV7-6, with TRBD1 as a possible D gene (5 bases). This CDR3 is built from 19 residues. The V end lost 1 base, the J end lost 0 bases, and 19 bases lay between the germline ends. Per germline, CDR1 SGHVS and CDR2 FNYEAQ. The CDR3 sequence: CASSLENPGRVGSGNTIYF. The DNA for the CDR3 is TGTGCCAGCAGCTTAGAGAATCCAGGGCGCGTGGGCTCTGGAAACACCATATATTTT.

The rearrangement uses TRBV5-1 and TRBJ1-2; 10 positions agree with TRBD1. V lost 3 bases and J lost 1; bases outside the gene matches: 6. Germline-derived CDR1 and CDR2 are SGHRS and YFSETQ. The CDR3 covers 16 residues. The CDR3: CASSSYGTGVNYGYTF. DNA of the CDR3: TGCGCCAGCAGCTCTTACGGGACAGGGGTTAACTATGGCTACACCTTC.

This clone was found a few times. The J gene is TRBJ1-3, the V gene TRBV28, with D unresolved. Deletions cut 6 bases from V and 0 bases from J, with 12 bases between. This CDR3 spans 15 amino acids. Germline CDR1 and CDR2: MDHEN and SYDVKM. CDR3 amino acids: CASRSEGNSGNTIYF. The CDR3 bases are TGTGCCAGCAGATCCGAGGGCAACTCTGGAAACACCATATATTTT.

The V gene is TRBV29-1, the J gene TRBJ2-5, with D possibly matching TRBD2 (5 bases). The CDR3 has 11 amino acids. The germline V gene has CDR1 SQVTM and CDR2 ANQGSEA. Trimming cost V 7 bases and J 11 bases, with 17 bases left between them. In nucleotides, the CDR3 is TGCAGCGCCCTAGAGGGTTCCTGGCAGTACTTC. Residues: CSALEGSWQYF. The whole variable domain, remainder taken from reference TRBV29-1 and TRBJ2-5, is SAVISQKPSRDICQRGTSLTIQCQVDSQVTMMFWYRQQPGQSLTLIATANQGSEATYESGFVIDKFPISRPNLTFSTLTVSNMSPEDSSIYLCSALEGSWQYFGPGTRLLVL.

This clone has just a few counts. This chain connects TRBV29-1 to TRBJ2-3; D is possibly TRBD1 (6 bases). Germline V gene data show CDR1 as SQVTM and CDR2 as ANQGSEA. V lost 4 bases to trimming and J lost 4 bases, with 12 bases between them. The CDR3 has 13 amino acids. CDR3 amino acids: CSVVGQGSDTQYF. The CDR3 DNA sequence: TGCAGCGTTGTGGGGCAGGGGTCAGATACGCAGTATTTT.

V and J are TRBV5-1 and TRBJ1-1; 8 bases agree with TRBD1. The J segment lost 1 base and the V segment lost 4 bases, leaving 6 bases of the junction unmatched. The CDR3 spans 15 residues. In germline, CDR1 is SGHRS, CDR2 YFSETQ. The CDR3 loop reads CASSATGTGNTEAFF. DNA for the CDR3: TGCGCCAGCAGCGCAACCGGGACAGGGAACACTGAAGCTTTCTTT.

CDR3 residues: CASSSSSGRASYF. Written as DNA, the CDR3 is TGTGCCAGCAGCTCCTCTAGCGGGAGGGCCTCTTACTTC. The chain uses TRBV11-2 and TRBJ2-7; TRBD2 agrees at 12 bases. CDR3 length: 13 residues. Germline V gene data show CDR1 as SGHAT and CDR2 as FQNNGV. The trim removed 4 bases at V and 13 bases at J, leaving 8 bases unmatched.

The chain links TRBV19 to TRBJ2-5; 10 bases are a match to TRBD2. Germline-derived CDR1 and CDR2 are LNHDA and SQIVND (reference sequence). V was clipped by 1 base and J by 8 bases; unmatched bases: 7. The CDR3 extends over 15 amino acids. The CDR3, as DNA: TGTGCCAGTAGTATAGCGGCTAGCGGGAGTCTAACCCAGTACTTC. Encoded protein: CASSIAASGSLTQYF. Full variable domain (outside the CDR3, taken from reference TRBV19 and TRBJ2-5): DGGITQSPKYLFRKEGQNVTLSCEQNLNHDAMYWYRQDPGQGLRLIYYSQIVNDFQKGDIAEGYSVSREKKESFPLTVTSAQKNPTAFYLCASSIAASGSLTQYFGPGTRLLVL.

The genes are TRBV9 and TRBJ1-6; no firm D call. The CDR3 covers 13 residues. Germline V gene sequence: CDR1 SGDLS, CDR2 YYNGEE. V was pared by 3 bases and J by 7 bases, with 8 bases between. The CDR3 coding sequence is TGTGCCAGCAGCGCAGGCACGAATTCACCCCTCCACTTT. Residues: CASSAGTNSPLHF. The whole variable domain, filled in from reference TRBV9 and TRBJ1-6, reads DSGVTQTPKHLITATGQRVTLRCSPRSGDLSVYWYQQSLDQGLQFLIQYYNGEERAKGNILERFSAQQFPDLHSELNLSSLELGDSALYFCASSAGTNSPLHFGNGTRLTVT.

This clone showed up just a few times. V usage is TRBV29-1 and J usage is TRBJ1-1; no clear D. CDR1 and CDR2 from the germline V gene are SQVTM and ANQGSEA. The CDR3 extends over 13 amino acids. V lost 1 base to trimming and J lost 5 bases, with 11 bases between them. The chain's CDR3 is CSVEGRGGTEAFF. DNA of the CDR3: TGCAGCGTTGAAGGGCGGGGTGGGACTGAAGCTTTCTTT.

This chain joins TRBV19 and TRBJ1-2; 7 bases are a match to TRBD1. Germline values: CDR1 LNHDA, CDR2 SQIVND (reference sequence). Trimming cost V 3 bases and J 4 bases; bases outside gene matches: 5. This CDR3 has 14 residues. The DNA for the CDR3 is TGTGCCAGTAGTATGAACAGGGGAGTCTATGGCTACACCTTC. Translating it yields CASSMNRGVYGYTF.

This clone was observed a handful of times. The gene calls are TRBV5-1 and TRBJ1-6; no firm D call. V was cut by 4 bases and J by 10 bases, with 18 bases left in between. Germline V gene lookup returns CDR1 SGHRS and CDR2 YFSETQ. This CDR3 is built from 15 residues. CDR3 coding DNA: TGCGCCAGCAGCCTGGACGGCGGGGTAGGGTCACCCCTCCACTTT. Protein sequence: CASSLDGGVGSPLHF.

On this clone itself: The junction and the germline gene differ at one end; a read error may be behind it. The chain joins TRBV7-8 to TRBJ2-2; 9 bases are a match to TRBD2. There are 14 residues in the CDR3. Germline CDR1 is SGHVS and CDR2 is FQNEAQ. The CDR3 here is CASSLAGRGGELFF. CDR3 DNA: TGTGCCAGCAGCCTAGCGGGGCGGGGAGGGGAGCTGTTTTTT.